A selection of T cell receptor beta chains follows, all from one sample in a study of metastatic and nonmetastatic thyroid tumors. TCRdb used MiXCR to call clones anew from the PCR reads. Of just over 30,000 clones listed, approximately 19% were seen once; the top ten hold 22%. Material for sequencing was blood. All receptors come from a female donor with papillary thyroid cancer or a benign thyroid nodule (not recorded which). Some clones in this sample may be carry-over from other donors' samples. The CDR3 runs from the conserved cysteine through the conserved F or W. The order of the fields is D gene, J gene, clone size, CDR3 length, V gene, CDR3 DNA, CDR3 protein. A D gene is named only where the DNA matches it firmly. Clone sizes are given selectively: once, few, many, or a class where the clone is expanded.

>NA|TRBJ1-3|NA|14|TRBV6-1
TGTGCCAGCTCGCGCGTGGGGGAGGGAAACACCATATATTTT
CASSRVGEGNTIYF
>NA|TRBJ1-3|many|16|TRBV11-2
TGTGCCAGCAGCCCATCCCGCATGAGCTCTGGAAACACCATATATTTT
CASSPSRMSSGNTIYF
>TRBD1|TRBJ1-6|many|15|TRBV12-5
TGTGCTAGTGGTTTTGGGACAGGGGGAAATTCACCCCTCCACTTT
CASGFGTGGNSPLHF
>NA|TRBJ1-2|NA|12|TRBV7-9
TGTGCCAGCAGCGGGACGGTACGTTGCTACACCTTC
CASSGTVRCYTF
>TRBD1|TRBJ2-1|many|16|TRBV7-2
TGTGCCAGCACCAAGAGTCCCAGGGGGAATTTTCCTGAGCAGTTCTTC
CASTKSPRGNFPEQFF
>NA|TRBJ1-3|many|14|TRBV9
TGTGCCAGCAGCGTAGAGAGGGTTGGAAACACCATATATTTT
CASSVERVGNTIYF
>NA|TRBJ1-1|NA|16|TRBV20-1
TGCAGTGCTTCTCGAGCCGATGGACGGGCGCTACCTGAAGCTTTCTTT
CSASRADGRALPEAFF
>NA|TRBJ1-1|many|12|TRBV7-9
TGTGCCAGCAGCTTAGCTGTGAGTGAAGCTTTCTTT
CASSLAVSEAFF
>TRBD1|TRBJ2-5|NA|12|TRBV20-1
TGCAGTGAGGACAGGGAGGCGGAGACCCAGTACTTC
CSEDREAETQYF
>NA|TRBJ2-1|NA|11|TRBV7-3
TGTGCCAGCAGCCAAGGGACCTACCAGTTCTTC
CASSQGTYQFF
>NA|TRBJ2-7|NA|14|TRBV5-1
TGCGCCAGCAGCGACAGGGGCGGGAGCTACGAGCAGTACTTC
CASSDRGGSYEQYF
>TRBD1|TRBJ2-7|few|15|TRBV9
TGTGCCAGCAGCGTCGCCGGGACAGCGGATTACGAGCAGTACTTC
CASSVAGTADYEQYF
>TRBD1|TRBJ1-1|many|13|TRBV5-1
TGCGCCAGCAACTCCGAACAGGGGGCCGGAGCTTTCTTT
CASNSEQGAGAFF
>TRBD1|TRBJ1-4|many|15|TRBV6-1
TGTGCCAGCAGCCCCGGGACAGGGGCTCGTGAAAAACTGTTTTTT
CASSPGTGAREKLFF
>NA|TRBJ1-1|few|14|TRBV6-6
TGTGCCAGCAGTTACGGGGGTCGTGACACTGAAGCTTTCTTT
CASSYGGRDTEAFF
>NA|TRBJ2-5|few|13|TRBV30
TGTGCCTGGAAGGCAGGGGCTGTGGAGACCCAGTACTTC
CAWKAGAVETQYF
>NA|TRBJ2-1|NA|13|TRBV20-1
TGCAGTGCTAGAGACGCAAGGGGCGATGAGCAGTTCTTC
CSARDARGDEQFF
>NA|TRBJ2-1|few|17|TRBV15
TGTGCCACCAGCAGAGATTATCCAGGGAATGGCTGCGATGAGCAGTTCTTC
CATSRDYPGNGCDEQFF
>TRBD2|TRBJ2-3|medium-sized|14|TRBV10-3
TGTGCCATCAGTGCGGGGGGGCAGGCAGATACGCAGTATTTT
CAISAGGQADTQYF
>NA|TRBJ2-3|few|18|TRBV4-1
TGCGCCAGCAGCCAAGGGGAGATCGCGGGGGCCCTTTTAAATACGCAGTATTTT
CASSQGEIAGALLNTQYF
>TRBD1|TRBJ1-5|many|15|TRBV2
TGTGCCAGCAGACGGACAGGGTCAGATTCCCAGCCCCAGCATTTT
CASRRTGSDSQPQHF
>TRBD1|TRBJ1-1|many|15|TRBV19
TGTGCCAGTAGTGACCAACAGGGGATGGGTACTGAAGCTTTCTTT
CASSDQQGMGTEAFF